The clone carrying this T cell receptor (beta chain) has just a few counts. Its antigen remains unidentified. The sample originates from a study of cytomegalovirus exposure and HLA in healthy donors. The V and J ends lost 7 bases and 0 bases respectively, with 16 bases between them. The CDR3 contains 16 residues. CDR1 MDHEN and CDR2 SYDVKM come from the germline V gene. The assay was immunoSEQ multiplex PCR, and TCRdb's table has in-frame clones only and misses some. The data contain almost 75,000 clones, approximately 80% of them singletons. Study-level findings and limits: The classifier was said to identify cytomegalovirus status with high specificity and sensitivity.

The sequenced sample consisted of PBMCs. The rearrangement uses TRBV28 and TRBJ1-5; D remains unclear. This TCR was recovered from a man aged 25-45 years in good health and CMV-seronegative. Here the CDR3 reads CASNHHRGYSNQPQHF. For the CDR3, the DNA is TGTGCCAGCAACCACCATCGAGGATATAGCAATCAGCCCCAGCATTTT.